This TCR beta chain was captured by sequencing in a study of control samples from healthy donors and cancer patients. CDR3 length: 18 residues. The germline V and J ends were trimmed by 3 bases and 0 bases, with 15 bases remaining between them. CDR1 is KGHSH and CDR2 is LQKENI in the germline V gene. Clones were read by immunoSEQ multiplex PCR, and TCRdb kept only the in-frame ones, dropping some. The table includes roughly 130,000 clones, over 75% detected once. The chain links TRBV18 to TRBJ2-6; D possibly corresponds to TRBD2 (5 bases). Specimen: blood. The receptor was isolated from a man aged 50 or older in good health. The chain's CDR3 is CASSPQEVTLSGANVLTF. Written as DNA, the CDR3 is TGTGCCAGCTCACCTCAGGAGGTGACACTCTCTGGGGCCAACGTCCTGACTTTC.